This is a list of T cell receptor beta chains from one sample in a study of Ad26.COV2.S vaccination and SARS-CoV-2 variants. Produced via immunoSEQ multiplex PCR; TCRdb's table is partial and in-frame only. The sample contains approximately 450,000 clones, about 93% of which appear only once. Sequencing used peripheral blood, obtained in a trial of Ad26.COV2.S vaccine versus placebo. These receptors came from a person between 18 and 59 years old who received the Ad26.COV2.S COVID-19 vaccine or a placebo. Both conserved end residues are part of each CDR3. The D gene is left open where the match is weak. A row's size may be missing; if present it is once, few, many or a size class.

DNA: TGTGCCAGCAGCCCCAGACAGGGGTACACCGGGGAGCTGTTTTTT; CDR3: CASSPRQGYTGELFF; J: TRBJ2-2; V: TRBV5-6; D: TRBD1; size: NA
DNA: TGCGCCAGCAGCCTACAAAAGGGGGCCCACGAGCAGTACTTC; CDR3: CASSLQKGAHEQYF; J: TRBJ2-7; V: TRBV4-1; D: TRBD1; size: NA
DNA: TGTGCCAGCAGTGAATGGGGTATGGGAACTTCCGCCACAGATACGCAGTATTTT; CDR3: CASSEWGMGTSATDTQYF; J: TRBJ2-3; V: TRBV6-1; D: NA; size: NA
DNA: TGTGCCAGCAGTTACTCTTGGGGAACGGATACGCAGTATTTT; CDR3: CASSYSWGTDTQYF; J: TRBJ2-3; V: TRBV6-5; D: NA; size: NA
DNA: TGTGCCATCAGTGACAGGCTAGCGGGAAGCAATGGGCAGTTCTTC; CDR3: CAISDRLAGSNGQFF; J: TRBJ2-1; V: TRBV10-3; D: TRBD2; size: NA
DNA: TGTGCCAGCAGCACAGGGGTCAATCAGCCCCAGCATTTT; CDR3: CASSTGVNQPQHF; J: TRBJ1-5; V: TRBV6-4; D: TRBD1; size: NA
DNA: TGTGCCAGCAGACCTGACTACGAGCAGTACTTC; CDR3: CASRPDYEQYF; J: TRBJ2-7; V: TRBV9; D: NA; size: NA
DNA: TGTGCCAGCAGTGTTGGACAGGAGAACACTGAAGCTTTCTTT; CDR3: CASSVGQENTEAFF; J: TRBJ1-1; V: TRBV2; D: TRBD1; size: NA
DNA: TGCAGCGTTGAGACAGGGACAGTCATGGCCACAGATACGCAGTATTTT; CDR3: CSVETGTVMATDTQYF; J: TRBJ2-3; V: TRBV29-1; D: TRBD1; size: NA
DNA: TGTGCCTGGTATCTAACAGGAACTGGAAACACCATATATTTT; CDR3: CAWYLTGTGNTIYF; J: TRBJ1-3; V: TRBV30; D: NA; size: NA
DNA: TGTGCCAGCAGTTTATCGATTACGCGAGGAGGCTACACCTTC; CDR3: CASSLSITRGGYTF; J: TRBJ1-2; V: TRBV27; D: NA; size: NA
DNA: TGCAGCGTTGAAGACGAGGGCGGGAAGGAGAATGAGCAGTTCTTC; CDR3: CSVEDEGGKENEQFF; J: TRBJ2-1; V: TRBV29-1; D: NA; size: NA
DNA: TGTGCCAGCAGCGTATCCCTAGCTTCCCAGAATGAGCAGTTCTTC; CDR3: CASSVSLASQNEQFF; J: TRBJ2-1; V: TRBV9; D: NA; size: NA
DNA: TGTGCCAGTAGTATTCCGGACAGGGTTAGCGGCTCTGGGGCCAACGTCCTGACTTTC; CDR3: CASSIPDRVSGSGANVLTF; J: TRBJ2-6; V: TRBV19; D: TRBD1; size: NA
DNA: TGTGCCAGTAGTATAGCGACAGGCAGATCTGAAGCTTTCTTT; CDR3: CASSIATGRSEAFF; J: TRBJ1-1; V: TRBV19; D: NA; size: many